Below, 23 T cell receptor beta chains from the same sample are listed, as sequenced in a study of T cells in Graves' hyperthyroidism and ophthalmopathy. RNA transcripts gave rise to amplified TCR beta CDR3 regions. HTBI primers were employed in a first-round RT-PCR of the TCR CDR3. TCRdb re-called the multiplex PCR reads through MiXCR, storing one row per CDR3 protein. Counted here are 450,000 to 500,000 distinct CDR3 sequences, roughly 23% occurring once; the ten biggest clones make up approximately 54%. Input material: blood. These TCRs come from a woman in her sixties or seventies with Graves' ophthalmopathy.

This clonotype was detected only a few times. The J gene is TRBJ2-2, the V gene TRBV3-1, with 9 bases fitting TRBD1. After removal of 4 bases from V and 4 bases from J, the junction contained 7 bases not matched to a gene. Germline CDR1 reads LGHDT; CDR2 reads YNNKEL (reference sequence). There are 16 residues in the CDR3. CDR3 nucleotides: TGTGCCAGCAGCCGGAACAGGGGGCGGACCACCGGGGAGCTGTTTTTT. As protein: CASSRNRGRTTGELFF.

This chain's CDR3 is CASSEQQGKNYGYTF. The CDR3 DNA reads TGTGCCAGCAGTGAACAGCAGGGGAAAAACTATGGCTACACCTTC. V and J are TRBV6-1 and TRBJ1-2, with D possibly being TRBD1 (6 bases). This CDR3 is built from 15 residues. The germline CDR1 and CDR2 sequences are MNHNS and SASEGT. Trimming left V 2 bases short and J 2 bases short, with 12 bases between.

This clonotype was detected only a few times. V usage is TRBV6-1 and J usage is TRBJ2-7, with no clear D. The germline V gene has CDR1 MNHNS and CDR2 SASEGT. Trimming stripped 1 base from V and 2 bases from J, with 9 bases between. The CDR3 length is 14 residues. The CDR3 loop reads CASSEVDGPYEQYF. The CDR3 DNA reads TGTGCCAGCAGTGAAGTGGACGGTCCCTACGAGCAGTACTTC.

This clonotype has a handful of counts. V and J are TRBV10-3 and TRBJ2-5; 11 bases map to TRBD1. V was clipped by 4 bases and J by 4 bases; unmatched bases: 5. In germline, CDR1 is ENHRY, CDR2 SYGVKD. The CDR3 contains 15 residues. The CDR3 spells CAISAAGTGGETQYF. The CDR3 nucleotides read TGTGCCATCAGTGCAGCTGGGACAGGGGGAGAGACCCAGTACTTC.

The rearrangement links TRBV2 to TRBJ1-4; a weak D match, TRBD1 (5 bases). Germline V gene sequence: CDR1 SNHLY, CDR2 FYNNEI. Between the trimmed V and J ends, which lost 2 bases and 8 bases, there was a span of 18 bases. The CDR3 consists of 16 residues. The CDR3, as DNA: TGTGCCAGCAGTGAATATATGGGAGGGACGCGGGAAAAACTGTTTTTT. Amino acid sequence: CASSEYMGGTREKLFF.

J is TRBJ1-1 and V is TRBV7-9, with D hard to call. This CDR3 is built from 12 residues. CDR1 and CDR2 (germline): SEHNR, FQNEAQ (reference sequence). The germline V and J ends were trimmed by 3 bases and 10 bases, with 12 bases remaining between them. CDR3 DNA: TGTGCCAGCAGCTTGGTTTTGGCGGGAGCTTTCTTT. Translation: CASSLVLAGAFF.

This clonotype was counted a single time. The genes are TRBV5-1 and TRBJ2-7, with 10 bases that match TRBD2. Germline CDR1 is SGHRS and CDR2 is YFSETQ. V dropped 3 bases and J dropped 6; count of bases not matched to a gene: 9. This CDR3 has 15 residues. The CDR3 region is CASSWEAGGPVEQYF. CDR3 coding DNA: TGCGCCAGCAGCTGGGAAGCGGGAGGGCCGGTCGAGCAGTACTTC.

A remark on this clonotype: The germline gene is not matched at one end of the junction; a read error may be the cause. The chain carries TRBV12-3 or TRBV12-4 and TRBJ2-1, with TRBD2 as a possible D gene (6 bases). CDR3 length: 13 residues. CDR3: CASGLTGENEQFF. CDR3 nucleotide sequence: TGTGCCAGCGGTTTAACGGGGGAGAATGAGCAGTTCTTC.

This clonotype was seen at least ten times. The rearrangement uses TRBV7-9 and TRBJ2-1, with 8 positions matching TRBD2. CDR3 size: 15 residues. Unmatched junction bases numbered 5, after V lost 4 bases and J lost 3 bases. Per germline, CDR1 SEHNR and CDR2 FQNEAQ (reference sequence). The CDR3 region has the DNA TGTGCCAGCAGCTCTCCGGGACTAGGCTACAATGAGCAGTTCTTC. This encodes CASSSPGLGYNEQFF.

This clonotype was picked up a small number of times. The CDR3 DNA is TGTGCCAGCAAAAGCGGGACAGGGGGCAACGAGCAGTACTTC. Translating gives CASKSGTGGNEQYF. The chain employs TRBV6-1 and TRBJ2-7; TRBD1 matches at 12 bases. After removal of 7 bases from V and 5 bases from J, the junction contained 6 bases not matched to a gene. CDR3 length equals 14 residues. The germline V gene has CDR1 MNHNS and CDR2 SASEGT.

This clonotype was recorded a few times. The chain combines TRBV5-6 with TRBJ1-5; 9 bases fit TRBD1. This CDR3 is 16 amino acids long. The V and J ends lost 5 bases and 3 bases, in that order; junction bases with no gene match: 9. Germline CDR1 reads SGHDT; CDR2 reads YYEEEE. The CDR3 bases are TGTGCCAGCAGTAGTTGGACAGGGGAATTCAATCAGCCCCAGCATTTT. As protein: CASSSWTGEFNQPQHF.

The chain uses TRBV10-2 and TRBJ2-5; 7 bases line up with TRBD2. The germline gives CDR1 WSHSY, CDR2 SAAADI. After removal of 5 bases from V and 4 bases from J, the junction contained 4 bases not matched to a gene. CDR3 size: 13 residues. The CDR3 here is CASSRTSRETQYF. CDR3 nucleotide sequence: TGCGCCAGCAGTCGGACTAGTCGAGAGACCCAGTACTTC.

V is TRBV30 and J is TRBJ2-3; 10 bases align to TRBD1. Unmatched junction bases numbered 13, after V lost 1 base and J lost 9 bases. CDR1 GTSNPN and CDR2 SVGIG come from the germline V gene (reference sequence). The CDR3 loop spans 16 amino acids. CDR3 sequence: CAWSGLSGTGERTQYF. CDR3 nucleotide sequence: TGTGCCTGGAGTGGCCTCTCCGGGACAGGGGAGCGGACGCAGTATTTT.

This clonotype occurred many times. V and J are TRBV6-6 and TRBJ2-1; D remains unclear. V was trimmed by 4 bases and J by 5 bases, leaving 9 bases between them. The V gene's germline CDR1 is MNHNY and CDR2 SVGAGI (reference sequence). CDR3 length: 13 residues. CDR3 region: CASSSSNNNEQFF. The CDR3 nucleotides are TGTGCCAGCAGTTCCTCTAATAACAATGAGCAGTTCTTC.

The CDR3, as DNA: TGTGCCATCAGTGATCCCGGGCCGGGACGGGTAAGCACAGATACGCAGTATTTT. This gives the protein CAISDPGPGRVSTDTQYF. V is TRBV10-3 and J is TRBJ2-3; the D gene could be TRBD1 or TRBD2 (5 bases each). The germline CDR1 and CDR2 sequences are ENHRY and SYGVKD. The CDR3 spans 18 residues. V lost 3 bases and J 0 bases, leaving 19 bases between the germline ends.

Regarding this clonotype: A much larger clone differs by one base, so this may be a read error. This rearrangement joins TRBV12-3 or TRBV12-4 to TRBJ2-3, with 11 nucleotides matching TRBD2. V trimming: 5 bases; J trimming: 2 bases; junction bases outside the gene matches: 6. The CDR3 consists of 16 residues. The CDR3 DNA reads as TGTGCCAGCAGTCCAGGACTAGCGGGTTTCACAGATACGCAGTATTTT. Translation gives CASSPGLAGFTDTQYF.

CDR3 sequence reads: CATSDLSRGAGLAGGPYEQFF. As DNA, the CDR3 is TGTGCCACCAGTGATTTGAGCAGGGGCGCTGGGCTAGCGGGAGGGCCCTATGAGCAGTTCTTC. This chain links TRBV24-1 with TRBJ2-1; 12 nucleotides match TRBD2. Germline V gene data show CDR1 as KGHDR and CDR2 as SFDVKD. The CDR3 length is 21 residues. V shed 0 bases and J 8 bases; nucleotides not matched to a gene: 19.

This clonotype was counted between two and nine times. The chain carries TRBV7-3 and TRBJ1-1; possibly TRBD1 for D (6 bases). The V gene's germline CDR1 is SGHTA and CDR2 FQGTGA. Trimming removed 5 bases from V and 0 bases from J, with 16 bases in between. This CDR3 comprises 16 residues. The DNA of the CDR3 is TGTGCCAGCAGCCCCTACCCTCCAGGGGTGAACACTGAAGCTTTCTTT. Its translation is CASSPYPPGVNTEAFF.

The table lists this clonotype with a count of one. The chain employs TRBV19 and TRBJ2-1, with a possible D match to TRBD2 (5 bases). Germline V gives CDR1 LNHDA, CDR2 SQIVND (reference sequence). CDR3 size: 13 residues. Trimming pared 9 bases from V and 9 bases from J, leaving 18 bases between. The CDR3 here is CASSSSVEGEQFF. The CDR3 DNA reads TGTGCCAGCTCCTCGTCGGTCGAGGGTGAGCAGTTCTTC.

The V call is TRBV7-9, the J call TRBJ2-2; TRBD1 matches 7 bases. From germline, CDR1 is SEHNR and CDR2 FQNEAQ (reference sequence). The CDR3 length is 19 residues. J lost 5 bases, V lost 5 bases, and 20 bases had no gene match. The CDR3 region is CASSEEPTGIFLGTGELFF. The CDR3 DNA sequence: TGTGCCAGCAGCGAAGAACCGACAGGGATTTTTCTGGGGACCGGGGAGCTGTTTTTT.

The CDR3 loop is CASSLAPDTRMNTEAFF. The CDR3 DNA reads TGTGCCAGCAGCTTAGCGCCGGACACCCGAATGAACACTGAAGCTTTCTTT. The chain couples TRBV7-9 to TRBJ1-1; TRBD1 is a possible D gene (5 bases). The germline V gene encodes CDR1 SEHNR and CDR2 FQNEAQ (reference sequence). Trimming cost V 0 bases and J 0 bases, with 14 bases left between them. The CDR3 contains 17 residues.

The chain carries TRBV7-2 and TRBJ1-2; D is perhaps TRBD1 (6 bases). V was cut by 5 bases and J by 5 bases, with 12 bases left in between. CDR1 and CDR2 (germline): SGHTA, FQGNSA. CDR3 length equals 13 residues. The CDR3 region is CASSPSGVYGYTF. CDR3 nucleotide sequence: TGTGCCAGCAGCCCATCAGGGGTTTATGGCTACACCTTC. The complete variable domain, with remaining parts taken from reference TRBV7-2 and TRBJ1-2, reads GAGVSQSPSNKVTEKGKDVELRCDPISGHTALYWYRQSLGQGLEFLIYFQGNSAPDKSGLPSDRFSAERTGGSVSTLTIQRTQQEDSAVYLCASSPSGVYGYTFGSGTRLTVV.

In its sample, this clonotype was seen a few times. The chain joins TRBV12-3 or TRBV12-4 to TRBJ1-2; D not certain. Trimming shortened V by 5 bases and J by 8 bases, and 15 bases separated the two germline ends. This CDR3 comprises 13 residues. The CDR3 loop reads CASSPTWVGGYTF. The CDR3 DNA sequence: TGTGCCAGCAGTCCGACCTGGGTTGGGGGCTACACCTTC.